This T cell receptor beta chain was documented in a study of beta chain features in type 1 diabetes. Overall study results and limits: Across all four CD4+ subsets, people with type 1 diabetes showed modestly shorter TCRB CDR3s. PCR might pick shorter templates more often, in the same way for patients and controls.

As to this clone: Its specificity is unknown.

Expressed TCRB transcripts were sequenced because the isolated RNA had all been reverse transcribed beforehand. Around 3.9 million reads per sample were averaged for naive, central memory and regulatory samples. Repertoires were generated with immunoSEQ multiplex PCR, while TCRdb's copy carries only in-frame clones and drops some. The sample holds more than 120,000 clones, roughly 10% seen once. The J segment lost 4 bases and the V segment lost 5 bases, leaving 6 bases of the junction unmatched. Per germline, CDR1 LNHDA and CDR2 SQIVND (reference sequence). The CDR3 extends over 14 amino acids. Material: naive CD4+ T cells from blood. This sequence originates from a man between 18 and 29 years old in good health. The J gene is TRBJ1-2, the V gene TRBV19; 8 bases agree with TRBD1. CDR3 protein: CASSSYRGTYGYTF. CDR3 bases: TGTGCCAGTAGTTCATACAGGGGGACCTATGGCTACACCTTC.